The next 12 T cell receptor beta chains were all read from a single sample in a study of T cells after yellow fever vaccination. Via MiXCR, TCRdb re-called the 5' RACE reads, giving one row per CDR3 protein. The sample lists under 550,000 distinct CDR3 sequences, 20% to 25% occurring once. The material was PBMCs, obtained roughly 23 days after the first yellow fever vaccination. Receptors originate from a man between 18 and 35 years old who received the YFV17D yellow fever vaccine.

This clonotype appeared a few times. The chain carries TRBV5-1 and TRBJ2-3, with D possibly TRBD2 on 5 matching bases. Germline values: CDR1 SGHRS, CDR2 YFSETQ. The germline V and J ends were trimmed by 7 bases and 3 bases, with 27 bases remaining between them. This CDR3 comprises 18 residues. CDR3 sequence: CASHNPERTATRTDTQYF. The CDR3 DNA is TGCGCCAGCCATAACCCCGAAAGGACTGCTACAAGGACAGATACGCAGTATTTT.

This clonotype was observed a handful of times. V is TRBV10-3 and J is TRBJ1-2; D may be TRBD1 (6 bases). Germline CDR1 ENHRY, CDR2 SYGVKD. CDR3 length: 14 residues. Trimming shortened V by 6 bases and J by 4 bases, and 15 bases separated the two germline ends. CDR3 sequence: CAIRGDMRSYGYTF. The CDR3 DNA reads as TGTGCCATCAGGGGGGACATGCGGAGCTATGGCTACACCTTC.

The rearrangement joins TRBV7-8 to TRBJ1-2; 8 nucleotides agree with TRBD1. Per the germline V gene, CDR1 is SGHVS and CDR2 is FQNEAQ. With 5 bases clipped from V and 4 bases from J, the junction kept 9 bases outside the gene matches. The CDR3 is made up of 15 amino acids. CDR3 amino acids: CASSQYRGFRYGYTF. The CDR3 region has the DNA TGTGCCAGCAGCCAGTACAGGGGGTTCCGCTATGGCTACACCTTC. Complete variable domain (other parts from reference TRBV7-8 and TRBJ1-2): GAGVSQSPRYKVAKRGQDVALRCDPISGHVSLFWYQQALGQGPEFLTYFQNEAQLDKSGLPSDRFFAERPEGSVSTLKIQRTQQEDSAVYLCASSQYRGFRYGYTFGSGTRLTVV.

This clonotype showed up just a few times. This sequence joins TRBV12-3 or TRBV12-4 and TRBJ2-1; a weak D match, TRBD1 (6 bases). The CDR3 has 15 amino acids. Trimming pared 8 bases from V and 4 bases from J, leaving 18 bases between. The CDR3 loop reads CASAGWQGKYNEQFF. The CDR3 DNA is TGTGCCAGCGCTGGTTGGCAGGGGAAGTACAATGAGCAGTTCTTC.

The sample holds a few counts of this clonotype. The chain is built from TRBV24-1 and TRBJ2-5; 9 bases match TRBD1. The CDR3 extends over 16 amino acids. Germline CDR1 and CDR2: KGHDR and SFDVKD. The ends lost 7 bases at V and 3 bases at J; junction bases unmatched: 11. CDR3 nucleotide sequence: TGTGCCACCAGCCCGGGACAGGGCCGGGGAAAAGAGACCCAGTACTTC. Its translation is CATSPGQGRGKETQYF.

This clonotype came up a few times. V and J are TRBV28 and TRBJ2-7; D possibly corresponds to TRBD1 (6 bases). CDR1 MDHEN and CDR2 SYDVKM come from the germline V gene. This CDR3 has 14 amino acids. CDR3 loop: CASSPEDRTWGSFV. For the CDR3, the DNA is TGTGCCAGCAGTCCCGAGGACAGAACCTGGGGGAGTTTCGTC.

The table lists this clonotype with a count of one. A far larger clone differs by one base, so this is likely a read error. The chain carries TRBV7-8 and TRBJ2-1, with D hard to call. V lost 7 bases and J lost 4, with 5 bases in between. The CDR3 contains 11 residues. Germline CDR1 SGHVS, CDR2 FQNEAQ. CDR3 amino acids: CASNQYNEQFF. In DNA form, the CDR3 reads TGTGCCAGCAACCAATACAATGAGCAGTTCTTC.

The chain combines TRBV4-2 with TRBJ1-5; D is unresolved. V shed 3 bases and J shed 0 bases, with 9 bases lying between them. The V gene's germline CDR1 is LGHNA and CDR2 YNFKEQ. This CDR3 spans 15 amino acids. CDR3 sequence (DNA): TGTGCCAGCAGCCAGCGGGGATTTAGCAATCAGCCCCAGCATTTT. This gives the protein CASSQRGFSNQPQHF.

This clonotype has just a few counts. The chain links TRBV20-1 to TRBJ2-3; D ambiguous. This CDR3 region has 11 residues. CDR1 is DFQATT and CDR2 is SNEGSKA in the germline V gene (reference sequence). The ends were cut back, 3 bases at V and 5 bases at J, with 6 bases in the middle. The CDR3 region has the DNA TGCAGTGCTAGTCTCCAAGATACGCAGTATTTT. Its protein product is CSASLQDTQYF.

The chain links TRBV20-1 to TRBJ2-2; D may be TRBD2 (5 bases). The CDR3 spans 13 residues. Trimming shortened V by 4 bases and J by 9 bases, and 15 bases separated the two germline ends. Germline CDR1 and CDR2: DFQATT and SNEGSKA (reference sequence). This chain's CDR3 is CSAKAAAVWELFF. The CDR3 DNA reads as TGCAGTGCTAAAGCAGCGGCGGTTTGGGAGCTGTTTTTT.

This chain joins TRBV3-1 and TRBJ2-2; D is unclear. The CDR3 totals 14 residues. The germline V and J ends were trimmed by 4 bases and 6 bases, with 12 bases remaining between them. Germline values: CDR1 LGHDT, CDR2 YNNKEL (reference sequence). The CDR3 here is CASSPSSGPGELFF. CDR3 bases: TGTGCCAGCAGCCCTAGTTCAGGCCCCGGGGAGCTGTTTTTT.

This CDR3 reads CASSPGTGEQPQHF. The CDR3 nucleotides are TGCGCCAGCAGCCCTGGGACAGGGGAGCAGCCCCAGCATTTT. The V gene is TRBV5-1, the J gene TRBJ1-5, with 10 bases fitting TRBD1. CDR3 size: 14 residues. Germline assignment: CDR1 SGHRS and CDR2 YFSETQ. V lost 4 bases, J lost 7 bases, and 5 bases stayed unmatched.